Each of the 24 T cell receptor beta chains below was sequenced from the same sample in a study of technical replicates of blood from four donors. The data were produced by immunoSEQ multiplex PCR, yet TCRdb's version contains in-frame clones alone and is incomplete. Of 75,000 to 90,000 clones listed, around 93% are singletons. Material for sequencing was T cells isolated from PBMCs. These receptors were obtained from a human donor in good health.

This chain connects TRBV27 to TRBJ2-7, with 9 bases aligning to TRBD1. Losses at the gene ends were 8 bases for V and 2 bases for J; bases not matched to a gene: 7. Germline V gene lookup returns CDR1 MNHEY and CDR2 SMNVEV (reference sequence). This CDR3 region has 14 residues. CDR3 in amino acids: CASGLGQGAYEQYF. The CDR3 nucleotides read TGTGCCAGCGGCTTGGGACAGGGTGCCTACGAGCAGTACTTC.

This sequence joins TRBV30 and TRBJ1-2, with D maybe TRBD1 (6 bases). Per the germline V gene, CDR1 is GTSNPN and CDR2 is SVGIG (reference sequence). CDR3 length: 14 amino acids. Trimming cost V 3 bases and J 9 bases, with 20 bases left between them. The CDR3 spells CAWSVPPGTPSYTF. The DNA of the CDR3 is TGTGCCTGGAGCGTGCCCCCGGGGACACCTAGCTACACCTTC. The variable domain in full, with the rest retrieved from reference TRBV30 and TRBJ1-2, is SQTIHQWPATLVQPVGSPLSLECTVEGTSNPNLYWYRQAAGRGLQLLFYSVGIGQISSEVPQNLSASRPQDRQFILSSKKLLLSDSGFYLCAWSVPPGTPSYTFGSGTRLTVV.

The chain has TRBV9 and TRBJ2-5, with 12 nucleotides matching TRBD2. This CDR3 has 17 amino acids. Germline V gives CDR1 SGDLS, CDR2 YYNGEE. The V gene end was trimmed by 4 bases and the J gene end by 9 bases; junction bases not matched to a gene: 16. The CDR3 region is CASSSLRTSGVMGPQYF. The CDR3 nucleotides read TGTGCCAGCAGCAGCCTTCGGACTAGCGGGGTCATGGGGCCCCAGTACTTC.

The CDR3 DNA sequence: TGCGCCAGCAGCTCCGGGACAGGCTACGAGCAGTACTTC. It specifies CASSSGTGYEQYF. The V gene is TRBV5-1, the J gene TRBJ2-7, with TRBD1 matching over 8 bases. The CDR3 spans 13 residues. Trimming cost V 3 bases and J 3 bases; bases outside gene matches: 2. Germline loops: CDR1 SGHRS, CDR2 YFSETQ.

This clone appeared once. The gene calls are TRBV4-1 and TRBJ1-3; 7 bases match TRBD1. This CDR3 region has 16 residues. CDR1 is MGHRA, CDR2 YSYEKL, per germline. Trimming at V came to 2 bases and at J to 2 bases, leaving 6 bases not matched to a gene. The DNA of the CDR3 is TGCGCCAGCAGCCAACCCGGGACAGACCCTGGAAACACCATATATTTT. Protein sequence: CASSQPGTDPGNTIYF.

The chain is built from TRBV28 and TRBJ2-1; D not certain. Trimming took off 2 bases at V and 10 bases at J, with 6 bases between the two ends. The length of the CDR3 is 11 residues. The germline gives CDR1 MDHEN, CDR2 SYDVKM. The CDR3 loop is CASSLHVEQFF. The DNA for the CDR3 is TGTGCCAGCAGTTTACATGTGGAGCAGTTCTTC. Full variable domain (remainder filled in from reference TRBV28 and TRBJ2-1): DVKVTQSSRYLVKRTGEKVFLECVQDMDHENMFWYRQDPGLGLRLIYFSYDVKMKEKGDIPEGYSVSREKKERFSLILESASTNQTSMYLCASSLHVEQFFGPGTRLTVL.

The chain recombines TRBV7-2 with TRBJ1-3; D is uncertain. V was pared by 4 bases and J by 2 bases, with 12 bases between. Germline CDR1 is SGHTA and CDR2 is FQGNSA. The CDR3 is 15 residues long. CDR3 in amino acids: CASSSQNSAGNTIYF. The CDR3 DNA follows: TGTGCCAGCAGCTCCCAGAATTCCGCTGGAAACACCATATATTTT.

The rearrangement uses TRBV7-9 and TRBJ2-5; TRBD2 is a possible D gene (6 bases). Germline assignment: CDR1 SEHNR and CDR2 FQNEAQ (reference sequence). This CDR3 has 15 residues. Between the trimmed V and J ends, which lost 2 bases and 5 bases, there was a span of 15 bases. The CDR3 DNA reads TGTGCCAGCAGCTTATACACGGGAGTGGGCGAGACCCAGTACTTC. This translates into CASSLYTGVGETQYF.

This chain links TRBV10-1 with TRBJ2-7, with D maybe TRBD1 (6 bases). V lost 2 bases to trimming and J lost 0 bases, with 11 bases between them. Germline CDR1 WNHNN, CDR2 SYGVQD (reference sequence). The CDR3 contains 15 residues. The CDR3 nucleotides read TGCGCCAGCAGTGAGCCGGGACATAGCTCCTACGAGCAGTACTTC. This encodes CASSEPGHSSYEQYF.

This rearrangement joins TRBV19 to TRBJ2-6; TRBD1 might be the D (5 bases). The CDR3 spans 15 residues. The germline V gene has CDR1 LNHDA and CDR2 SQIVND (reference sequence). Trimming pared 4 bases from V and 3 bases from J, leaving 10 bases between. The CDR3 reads CASSRRTFGANVLTF. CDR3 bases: TGTGCCAGTAGTAGGCGGACATTTGGGGCCAACGTCCTGACTTTC.

The DNA of the CDR3 is TGTGCCAGCAGCTTTCCCCGACTAGACAGGGGCAAAAACATTCAGTACTTC. Translation: CASSFPRLDRGKNIQYF. The chain carries TRBV7-9 and TRBJ2-4; 8 bases are shared with TRBD1. From germline, CDR1 is SEHNR and CDR2 FQNEAQ (reference sequence). Trimming cost V 3 bases and J 3 bases; bases outside gene matches: 10. CDR3 length: 17 amino acids.

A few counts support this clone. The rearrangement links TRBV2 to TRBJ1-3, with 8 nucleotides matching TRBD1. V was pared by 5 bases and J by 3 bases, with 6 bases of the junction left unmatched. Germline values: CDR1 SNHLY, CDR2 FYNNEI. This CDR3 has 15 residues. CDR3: CASSPGGAYGNTIYF. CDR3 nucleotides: TGTGCCAGCAGTCCAGGGGGCGCTTATGGAAACACCATATATTTT.

The CDR3 bases are TGTGCCAGCAGCCCTCCCTGGACAGGGAAGGACTACCACATTCAGTACTTC. It encodes CASSPPWTGKDYHIQYF. The V gene is TRBV11-2, the J gene TRBJ2-4; TRBD1 matches at 8 bases. V shed 5 bases, J shed 8 bases, and the junction held 17 bases outside the gene matches. CDR1 SGHAT and CDR2 FQNNGV come from the germline V gene. This CDR3 has 17 amino acids.

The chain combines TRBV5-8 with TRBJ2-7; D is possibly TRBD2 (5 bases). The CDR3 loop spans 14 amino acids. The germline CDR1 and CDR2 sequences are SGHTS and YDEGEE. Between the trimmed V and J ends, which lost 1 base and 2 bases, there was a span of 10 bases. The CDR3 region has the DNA TGTGCCAGCAGCTTGCGGACTGGACCCTACGAGCAGTACTTC. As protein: CASSLRTGPYEQYF.

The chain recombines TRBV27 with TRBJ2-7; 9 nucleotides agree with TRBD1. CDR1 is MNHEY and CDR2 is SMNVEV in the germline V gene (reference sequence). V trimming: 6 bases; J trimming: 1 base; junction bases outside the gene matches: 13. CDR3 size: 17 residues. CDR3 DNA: TGTGCCAGCAGCCCAACCATCCGGGACAGGGCATCCTACGAGCAGTACTTC. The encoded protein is CASSPTIRDRASYEQYF.

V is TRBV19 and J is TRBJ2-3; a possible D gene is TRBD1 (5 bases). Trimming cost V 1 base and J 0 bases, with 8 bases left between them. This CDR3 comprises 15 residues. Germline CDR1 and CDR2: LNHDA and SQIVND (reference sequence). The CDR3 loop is CASSIGGRSTDTQYF. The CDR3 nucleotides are TGTGCCAGTAGTATAGGGGGCCGGAGCACAGATACGCAGTATTTT.

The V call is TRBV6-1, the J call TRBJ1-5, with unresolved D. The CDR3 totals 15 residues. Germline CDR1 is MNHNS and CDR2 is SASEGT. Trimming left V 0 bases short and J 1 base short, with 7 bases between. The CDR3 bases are TGTGCCAGCAGTGAAGCAATAGCAAGCAATCAGCCCCAGCATTTT. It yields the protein CASSEAIASNQPQHF.

The CDR3 nucleotides read TGTGCCAGCAGTTTTGCGCGACAGGGGGACTATGGCTACACCTTC. This gives the protein CASSFARQGDYGYTF. The chain couples TRBV27 to TRBJ1-2, with 9 nucleotides matching TRBD1. CDR3 length equals 15 residues. CDR1 is MNHEY and CDR2 is SMNVEV in the germline V gene (reference sequence). V lost 3 bases and J lost 3; bases outside the gene matches: 5.

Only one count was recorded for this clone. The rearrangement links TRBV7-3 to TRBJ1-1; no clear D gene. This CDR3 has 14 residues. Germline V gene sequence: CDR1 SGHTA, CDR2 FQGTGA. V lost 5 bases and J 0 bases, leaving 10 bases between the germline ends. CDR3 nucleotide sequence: TGTGCCAGCAGCCAGGACGGGATGAACACTGAAGCTTTCTTT. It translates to CASSQDGMNTEAFF.

Here the CDR3 DNA reads TGCGCCAGCAGCTTGACCGCGGGGGAGCAGTACTTC. This encodes CASSLTAGEQYF. The genes are TRBV5-1 and TRBJ2-7, with D maybe TRBD2 (6 bases). CDR3 length equals 12 residues. Trimming took off 1 base at V and 7 bases at J, with 9 bases between the two ends. CDR1 and CDR2 (germline): SGHRS, YFSETQ.

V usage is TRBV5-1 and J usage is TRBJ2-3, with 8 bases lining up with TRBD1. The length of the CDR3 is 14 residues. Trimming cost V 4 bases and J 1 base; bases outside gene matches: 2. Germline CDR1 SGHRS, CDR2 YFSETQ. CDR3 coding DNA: TGCGCCAGCAGCGTGGGACAGGGCACAGATACGCAGTATTTT. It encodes CASSVGQGTDTQYF. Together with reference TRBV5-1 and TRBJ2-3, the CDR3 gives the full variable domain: KAGVTQTPRYLIKTRGQQVTLSCSPISGHRSVSWYQQTPGQGLQFLFEYFSETQRNKGNFPGRFSGRQFSNSRSEMNVSTLELGDSALYLCASSVGQGTDTQYFGPGTRLTVL.

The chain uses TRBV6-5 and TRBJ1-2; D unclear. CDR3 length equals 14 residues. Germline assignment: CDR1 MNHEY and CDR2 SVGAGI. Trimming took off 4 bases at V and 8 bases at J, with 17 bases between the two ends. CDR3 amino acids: CASSLSGRYAGYTF. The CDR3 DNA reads TGTGCCAGCAGTTTATCAGGTCGCTATGCCGGCTACACCTTC.

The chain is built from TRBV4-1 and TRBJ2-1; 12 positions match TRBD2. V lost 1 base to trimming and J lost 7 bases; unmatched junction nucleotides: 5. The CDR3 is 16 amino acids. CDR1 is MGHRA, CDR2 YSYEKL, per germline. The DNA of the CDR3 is TGCGCCAGCAGCCAAGTCCTAGCGGGGGGGTTTAATGAGCAGTTCTTC. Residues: CASSQVLAGGFNEQFF.

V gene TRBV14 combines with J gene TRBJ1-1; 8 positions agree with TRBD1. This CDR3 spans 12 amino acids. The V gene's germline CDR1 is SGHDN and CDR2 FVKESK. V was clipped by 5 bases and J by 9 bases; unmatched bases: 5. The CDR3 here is CASSWDRSKAFF. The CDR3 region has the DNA TGTGCCAGCAGCTGGGACAGGTCGAAAGCTTTCTTT.